This T cell receptor (beta chain) was obtained from a study of blood T cell repertoires in COVID-19. For the study at large: PBMCs, B-cell-depleted T cells, or T cells provided the cDNA or gDNA that made up the material.

CDR3 length: 14 amino acids. CDR1 and CDR2 (germline): MNHEY, SMNVEV (reference sequence). Trimming shortened V by 5 bases and J by 2 bases, and 13 bases separated the two germline ends. Those enrolled, adults aged roughly 18 to 89 years, came from about two dozen US areas. In the original workflow: Amplified reference gene primers provided the basis for estimating nucleated cell counts. The assay was immunoSEQ multiplex PCR, and TCRdb's table has in-frame clones only and misses some. Clonal size and the V and J genes are those of that table, whereas D and trimming came from the DNA. Here the sample spans roughly 250,000 clones, 80% to 95% being singletons.

Sequencing was carried out using PBMCs or T cells enriched from blood (not recorded which). The TCR sequence derives from a young woman who had recovered from COVID-19. The V and J genes are TRBV27 and TRBJ2-7; D is ambiguous. Here the CDR3 DNA reads TGTGCCAGCAGTAACACCTTGTTCGCCTACGAGCAGTACTTC. Amino acid sequence: CASSNTLFAYEQYF.